This T cell receptor beta chain was captured in a study of graft-versus-host responses after intestinal transplantation. About the research overall: Recipients obtained multivisceral, liver-intestinal, or isolated intestinal transplants. Following induction with anti-thymocyte globulin, all recipients were given tacrolimus and steroids for about three years. Study observations and caveats: GvH clones were found in recipient marrow; some appeared first in ileum or blood. High graft-versus-host to host-versus-graft clonal ratios were seen in allografts of patients with graft-donor T cell macrochimerism.

Comments on this clone: What it recognizes is unknown.

V dropped 10 bases and J dropped 3; count of bases not matched to a gene: 7. The germline gives CDR1 SNHLY, CDR2 FYNNEI. The CDR3 is 14 residues long. The data were produced by immunoSEQ multiplex PCR, yet TCRdb's version contains in-frame clones alone and is incomplete. This table holds roughly 120,000 clones, approximately 90% found once. The clonotype originates from a human donor who received an intestinal transplant. Material: unstimulated CD4+ T cells sorted from spleen or lymph node cells, obtained before intestinal transplant. This chain connects TRBV2 to TRBJ2-3; 10 bases are a match to TRBD1. The DNA of the CDR3 is TGTGCCACATCTAAGGGACAGGGGACAGATACGCAGTATTTT. The encoded protein is CATSKGQGTDTQYF.